These 28 T cell receptor beta chains were sequenced from one sample in a study of breast tumors, draining lymph nodes, adjacent tissues. TCRdb independently ran MiXCR on the multiplex PCR reads; one entry per CDR3 protein. The table includes under 75,000 distinct CDR3 sequences, roughly 57% detected once. Sequenced material: breast tumor tissue. These receptors all stem from a female donor with breast cancer. Some clones in this sample may be carry-over from other donors' samples.

In its sample, this clonotype was seen many times. The chain uses TRBV5-8 and TRBJ2-3, with TRBD1 matching over 8 bases. CDR3 length equals 13 residues. The germline gives CDR1 SGHTS, CDR2 YDEGEE. J was trimmed by 6 bases and V by 4 bases; bases with no gene match: 4. The CDR3, as DNA: TGTGCCAGCAGCGTACAGGGGGTGGATACGCAGTATTTT. This sequence encodes CASSVQGVDTQYF. The complete variable domain, with remaining parts taken from reference TRBV5-8 and TRBJ2-3, reads EAGVTQSPTHLIKTRGQQATLRCSPISGHTSVYWYQQALGLGLQFLLWYDEGEERNRGNFPPRFSGRQFPNYSSELNVNALELEDSALYLCASSVQGVDTQYFGPGTRLTVL.

A note on this clonotype: Germline and junction disagree at one end, which may indicate a read error. This chain joins TRBV7-9 and TRBJ1-2; D is ambiguous. Per germline, CDR1 SEHNR and CDR2 FQNEAQ (reference sequence). CDR3 length equals 14 residues. CDR3 bases: TGCGCCAGCAGCTTAAATAACTTGAGCTATGGCTACACCTTC. Its protein is CASSLNNLSYGYTF.

This clonotype was seen just once. The chain has TRBV10-3 and TRBJ1-2; D is uncertain. There are 12 residues in the CDR3. Trimming removed 0 bases from V and 4 bases from J, with 3 bases in between. Germline lookup yields CDR1 ENHRY and CDR2 SYGVKD. The CDR3 here is CAISESVYGYTF. CDR3 DNA sequence: TGTGCCATCAGTGAGTCAGTCTATGGCTACACCTTC.

The chain joins TRBV2 to TRBJ2-5; 8 bases match TRBD2. V gave up 4 bases and J gave up 5 bases; unmatched junction bases: 9. The germline CDR1 and CDR2 sequences are SNHLY and FYNNEI. CDR3 length: 15 amino acids. The CDR3 nucleotides read TGTGCCAGCAGTGGGGGGCGGGGGGACGGGGAGACCCAGTACTTC. This gives the protein CASSGGRGDGETQYF.

Note on this clonotype: The CDR3 carries no conserved terminal phenylalanine or tryptophan, so it likely arises from a read error. Because the CDR3's place on the DNA is in doubt, the DNA is left out and the CDR3 is given as listed by TCRdb. V and J are TRBV7-8 and TRBJ2-1; the table's D call TRBD1 went unverified against the DNA. Germline values: CDR1 SGHVS, CDR2 FQNEAQ. The CDR3 numbers 13 amino acids, ends counted. CDR3 protein: CASSFQGYNERFS.

J is TRBJ1-6 and V is TRBV20-1, with TRBD1 matching 7 bases. The CDR3 runs 13 residues. Germline lookup yields CDR1 DFQATT and CDR2 SNEGSKA (reference sequence). With 5 bases clipped from V and 9 bases from J, the junction kept 7 bases outside the gene matches. This CDR3 reads CSAFPGTASPLHF. CDR3 DNA sequence: TGCAGTGCTTTCCCCGGGACAGCTTCACCCCTCCACTTT.

As for this clonotype: A much larger clonotype is one base distant, so this may be a read error. The chain employs TRBV20-1 and TRBJ2-1; TRBD1 might be the D (5 bases). Germline assignment: CDR1 DFQATT and CDR2 SNEGSKA (reference sequence). The CDR3 has 14 residues. The CDR3, as DNA: TGCAGTGCTAGAGTTGACAGCTCCTACACTGAGCAGTTCTTC. It is translated as CSARVDSSYTEQFF.

This clonotype was counted many times. A much bigger clone sits one base away, suggesting this may be a read error. This sequence joins TRBV6-4 and TRBJ2-5; D may match TRBD1 or TRBD2 (5 bases each). Germline V gene sequence: CDR1 MRHNA, CDR2 SNTAGT. The CDR3 totals 13 residues. V gave up 5 bases and J gave up 1 base, with 8 bases separating them. Here the CDR3 reads CASSPGPQETQYF. DNA of the CDR3: TGTGCCAGCAGTCCGGGACCCCAAGAGACCCAGTACTTC.

A word on this clonotype: A junction end diverges from the germline sequence, so it may reflect a read error. The chain has TRBV29-1 and TRBJ1-2; D call uncertain. The CDR3 is made up of 12 amino acids. Germline CDR1 and CDR2: SQVTM and ANQGSEA. The CDR3 spells CSVVNYLNEDAF. In DNA form, the CDR3 reads TGCAGCGTTGTTAACTACTTAAATGAGGATGCCTTC.

This clonotype was observed at least ten times. The gene calls are TRBV7-2 and TRBJ1-1, with no clear D. Trimming stripped 1 base from V and 0 bases from J, with 3 bases between. Germline V gene lookup returns CDR1 SGHTA and CDR2 FQGNSA. The CDR3 loop spans 13 amino acids. This chain's CDR3 is CASSLELNTEAFF. DNA for the CDR3: TGTGCCAGCAGCTTAGAACTGAACACTGAAGCTTTCTTT.

The chain combines TRBV27 with TRBJ1-6; tentatively, D is TRBD1 (5 bases). Trimming took 8 bases from V and 7 from J, leaving 9 bases between them. There are 12 residues in the CDR3. The germline V gene has CDR1 MNHEY and CDR2 SMNVEV (reference sequence). CDR3 protein: CASARGNSPLHF. The CDR3, as DNA: TGTGCCAGCGCCCGGGGGAATTCACCCCTCCACTTT.

The gene calls are TRBV12-3 or TRBV12-4 and TRBJ1-2; TRBD1 is a possible D gene (6 bases). V lost 5 bases to trimming and J lost 4 bases, with 14 bases between them. This CDR3 contains 14 residues. CDR3 amino acids: CASSGDTGVYGYTF. The DNA of the CDR3 is TGTGCCAGCAGTGGGGACACGGGGGTCTATGGCTACACCTTC.

This clonotype occurred once. The V call is TRBV24-1, the J call TRBJ2-2; TRBD1 matches 7 bases. This CDR3 contains 15 residues. The germline CDR1 and CDR2 sequences are KGHDR and SFDVKD. Losses at the gene ends were 5 bases for V and 5 bases for J; bases not matched to a gene: 7. The CDR3 DNA follows: TGTGCCACCAGTGTTACAGGGGTCGATACCGGGGAGCTGTTTTTT. This sequence encodes CATSVTGVDTGELFF.

This chain links TRBV7-9 with TRBJ1-2; 10 nucleotides match TRBD1. The V and J ends lost 5 bases and 8 bases, in that order; junction bases with no gene match: 5. CDR1 SEHNR and CDR2 FQNEAQ come from the germline V gene (reference sequence). The CDR3 spans 13 residues. The CDR3 loop is CASSRTGGAGYTF. CDR3 nucleotides: TGTGCCAGCAGCCGGACAGGGGGGGCGGGCTACACCTTC. The full variable domain, completed using reference TRBV7-9 and TRBJ1-2, is DTGVSQNPRHKITKRGQNVTFRCDPISEHNRLYWYRQTLGQGPEFLTYFQNEAQLEKSRLLSDRFSAERPKGSFSTLEIQRTEQGDSAMYLCASSRTGGAGYTFGSGTRLTVV.

This clonotype occurred many times. V gene TRBV5-4 combines with J gene TRBJ2-1, with D maybe TRBD2 (5 bases). The CDR3 covers 15 residues. In germline, CDR1 is SGHNT, CDR2 YYREEE (reference sequence). The V gene lost 4 bases and the J gene lost 0 bases, with 11 bases spanning the gap. The CDR3 reads CASSRTQVSYNEQFF. CDR3 coding DNA: TGTGCCAGCAGCAGGACTCAAGTCTCCTACAATGAGCAGTTCTTC.

The chain's CDR3 is CASRPPRKHYEQYF. As DNA, the CDR3 is TGTGCCAGCAGGCCCCCCCGGAAGCACTACGAGCAGTACTTC. The chain joins TRBV27 to TRBJ2-7; D remains ambiguous. CDR1 is MNHEY and CDR2 is SMNVEV in the germline V gene (reference sequence). This CDR3 contains 14 residues. V was pared by 6 bases and J by 3 bases, with 15 bases between.

This rearrangement joins TRBV2 to TRBJ2-1, with 10 nucleotides matching TRBD2. This CDR3 is 14 amino acids long. The germline V gene encodes CDR1 SNHLY and CDR2 FYNNEI. The V segment lost 6 bases and the J segment 5 bases; nucleotides outside the gene matches: 4. Written as DNA, the CDR3 is TGTGCCAGCAGCCTAGCGGGAGCGAACAATGAGCAGTTCTTC. Protein sequence: CASSLAGANNEQFF.

In this sample, this clonotype turned up a few times. The chain links TRBV7-9 to TRBJ2-7; D uncertain. Germline V gene lookup returns CDR1 SEHNR and CDR2 FQNEAQ (reference sequence). This CDR3 has 11 residues. V was trimmed by 7 bases and J by 0 bases, leaving 4 bases between them. This CDR3 is CASTDSYEQYF. In DNA form, the CDR3 reads TGTGCCAGCACCGACTCCTACGAGCAGTACTTC. Together with reference TRBV7-9 and TRBJ2-7, the CDR3 gives the full variable domain: DTGVSQNPRHKITKRGQNVTFRCDPISEHNRLYWYRQTLGQGPEFLTYFQNEAQLEKSRLLSDRFSAERPKGSFSTLEIQRTEQGDSAMYLCASTDSYEQYFGPGTRLTVT.

This clonotype was found many times. The junction departs from germline at one end; a sequencing error may be responsible. The V call is TRBV18, the J call TRBJ2-7; 9 positions match TRBD2. Germline V CDR1 and CDR2: KGHSH, LQKENI. CDR3 length equals 17 residues. DNA of the CDR3: TGTGCCAGCTCAGCACCCCAGGGTGTTGCGGGAGGGTACGAGCAGTACTTC. It is translated as CASSAPQGVAGGYEQYF. The whole variable domain, filled in from reference TRBV18 and TRBJ2-7, reads NAGVMQNPRHLVRRRGQEARLRCSPMKGHSHVYWYRQLPEEGLKFMVYLQKENIIDESGMPKERFSAEFPKEGPSILRIQQVVRGDSAAYFCASSAPQGVAGGYEQYFGPGTRLTVT.

J is TRBJ2-5 and V is TRBV4-1; weak D call: TRBD1 (6 bases). This CDR3 has 14 amino acids. CDR1 is MGHRA, CDR2 YSYEKL, per germline. The V end lost 3 bases, the J end lost 9 bases, and 17 bases lay between the germline ends. The chain's CDR3 is CASSQTDSPWSQYF. The DNA for the CDR3 is TGCGCCAGCAGCCAGACGGACAGTCCTTGGTCCCAGTACTTC.

This clonotype has a count of ten or more. The V call is TRBV15, the J call TRBJ2-3; TRBD1 matches 10 bases. V shed 1 base and J 1 base; nucleotides not matched to a gene: 11. CDR1 and CDR2 (germline): LNHNV, YYDKDF (reference sequence). The CDR3 is 19 amino acids. The CDR3 sequence: CATSRGETGGDRGTDTQYF. The DNA for the CDR3 is TGTGCCACCAGCAGAGGCGAGACAGGGGGCGACCGTGGCACAGATACGCAGTATTTT.

This clonotype was picked up many times. This rearrangement joins TRBV20-1 to TRBJ2-7, with D uncertain. The CDR3 has 12 residues. V was trimmed by 1 base and J by 4 bases, leaving 8 bases between them. Germline CDR1 DFQATT, CDR2 SNEGSKA (reference sequence). CDR3 protein: CSARVLGYEQYF. The CDR3 bases are TGCAGTGCTAGAGTTCTAGGATACGAGCAGTACTTC.

This clonotype was counted many times. V and J are TRBV5-8 and TRBJ2-1; 13 bases fit TRBD2. Germline V lookup: CDR1 SGHTS, CDR2 YDEGEE. This CDR3 comprises 14 residues. With V trimmed by 8 bases and J by 10 bases, 9 bases remained unmatched. The CDR3 region has the DNA TGTGCCAGTATTGGACTAGCGGGAGTGGGAGAGCAGTTCTTC. Its translation: CASIGLAGVGEQFF.

This clonotype was found many times. J is TRBJ2-7 and V is TRBV2; TRBD1 matches at 9 bases. V was pared by 5 bases and J by 5 bases, with 13 bases of the junction left unmatched. This CDR3 is 16 amino acids long. Germline lookup yields CDR1 SNHLY and CDR2 FYNNEI. CDR3 bases: TGTGCCAGCAGTCCCCGATTACAGGGGGCCCAGGACGAGCAGTACTTC. Its protein product is CASSPRLQGAQDEQYF.

V is TRBV20-1 and J is TRBJ2-1; no clear D gene. This CDR3 region has 14 residues. Trimming pared 2 bases from V and 0 bases from J, leaving 8 bases between. Germline values: CDR1 DFQATT, CDR2 SNEGSKA (reference sequence). The CDR3 loop reads CSARSGFSYNEQFF. The CDR3, as DNA: TGCAGTGCTAGAAGTGGATTCTCCTACAATGAGCAGTTCTTC.

Many counts were recorded for this clonotype. V is TRBV6-2 or TRBV6-3 and J is TRBJ2-1; D call uncertain. Trimming shortened V by 5 bases and J by 2 bases, and 7 bases separated the two germline ends. Germline CDR1 is MNHEY and CDR2 is SVGEGT. CDR3 length: 13 amino acids. The CDR3 here is CASSPTPYNEQFF. CDR3 nucleotide sequence: TGTGCCAGCAGTCCGACTCCCTACAATGAGCAGTTCTTC.

The chain uses TRBV20-1 and TRBJ1-4; 9 bases are a match to TRBD1. Germline V CDR1 and CDR2: DFQATT, SNEGSKA (reference sequence). V dropped 6 bases and J dropped 6; count of bases not matched to a gene: 14. The CDR3 has 16 amino acids. The CDR3: CSAPDRGEVYDEKLFF. The CDR3 DNA reads as TGCAGTGCCCCGGACAGGGGAGAGGTATACGATGAAAAACTGTTTTTT.

A single count supports this clonotype. The chain employs TRBV25-1 and TRBJ2-1; 11 nucleotides agree with TRBD2. This CDR3 has 17 amino acids. After removal of 5 bases from V and 3 bases from J, the junction contained 9 bases not matched to a gene. The germline gives CDR1 MGHDK, CDR2 SYGVNS. As DNA, the CDR3 is TGTGCCAGCAGTCCGTTTAGCGGGAGGGATAACTACAATGAGCAGTTCTTC. Its translation is CASSPFSGRDNYNEQFF.